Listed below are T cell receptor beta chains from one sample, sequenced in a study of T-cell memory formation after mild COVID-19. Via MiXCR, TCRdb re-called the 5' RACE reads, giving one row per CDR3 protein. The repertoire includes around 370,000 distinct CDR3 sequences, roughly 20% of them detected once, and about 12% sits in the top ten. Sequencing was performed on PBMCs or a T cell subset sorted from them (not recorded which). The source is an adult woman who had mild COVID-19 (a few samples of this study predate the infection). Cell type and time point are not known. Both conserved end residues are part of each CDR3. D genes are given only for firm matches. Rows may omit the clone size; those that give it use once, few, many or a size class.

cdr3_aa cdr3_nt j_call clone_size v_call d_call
CASRAGEIYNEQFF TGTGCCAGCCGGGCGGGAGAAATCTACAATGAGCAGTTCTTC TRBJ2-1 NA TRBV9 TRBD2
CASNSRDGMNTEAFF TGTGCCAGCAATTCCCGGGACGGTATGAACACTGAAGCTTTCTTT TRBJ1-1 NA TRBV12-3/TRBV12-4 NA
CASSSRGRIRETQYF TGTGCCAGCAGTTCGAGGGGGCGGATTCGAGAGACCCAGTACTTC TRBJ2-5 NA TRBV6-5 TRBD1
CASSYSMAGGNQPQHF TGTGCCAGCAGTTACTCGATGGCAGGGGGCAATCAGCCCCAGCATTTT TRBJ1-5 few TRBV6-5 NA
CASSSAGGPTNSPLHF TGTGCCAGCAGCTCCGCCGGGGGGCCTACCAATTCACCCCTCCACTTT TRBJ1-6 few TRBV7-3 NA
CASHTGTRGHYEQYF TGTGCCAGCCATACCGGGACACGTGGACACTACGAGCAGTACTTC TRBJ2-7 NA TRBV27 NA
CASSRTGDYNEQFF TGTGCCAGCAGCAGGACAGGGGACTACAATGAGCAGTTCTTC TRBJ2-1 NA TRBV9 TRBD1
CASSQEAVDTQYF TGTGCCAGCAGCCAAGAAGCGGTGGATACGCAGTATTTT TRBJ2-3 few TRBV14 NA
CASSLGNTGGYEQYF TGCGCCAGCAGCTTGGGCAACACAGGGGGCTACGAGCAGTACTTC TRBJ2-7 few TRBV5-1 TRBD1
CASSLERGSYNEQFF TGCGCCAGCAGCTTGGAACGGGGGTCCTACAATGAGCAGTTCTTC TRBJ2-1 NA TRBV5-1 NA
CASSWAGSSYEQYF TGTGCCAGCAGCTGGGCCGGGAGCTCCTACGAGCAGTACTTC TRBJ2-7 NA TRBV5-4 NA
CSATSSGEQFF TGCAGTGCTACCTCGAGTGGTGAGCAGTTCTTC TRBJ2-1 NA TRBV20-1 NA
CASSSAPLEGYTF TGTGCCAGCAGTTCGGCTCCACTCGAAGGCTACACCTTC TRBJ1-2 few TRBV12-3/TRBV12-4 NA
CASSPDETQYF TGCGCCAGCAGCCCAGATGAGACCCAGTACTTC TRBJ2-5 many TRBV5-1 NA
CASSLERRANTEAFF TGTGCCAGCAGCTTAGAGAGGAGGGCGAACACTGAAGCTTTCTTT TRBJ1-1 few TRBV7-8 NA
CASSLAYGLGTDTQYF TGTGCCAGCAGCTTAGCTTATGGTCTGGGCACAGATACGCAGTATTTT TRBJ2-3 few TRBV7-9 NA
CASIEGALNTEAFF TGTGCCAGCATCGAAGGGGCCTTAAACACTGAAGCTTTCTTT TRBJ1-1 few TRBV6-6 NA
CASSQVFSEPGLAKNIQYF TGCGCCAGCAGCCAGGTCTTCTCGGAACCCGGTCTAGCCAAAAACATTCAGTACTTC TRBJ2-4 NA TRBV4-1 NA
CATSPGIYDEQFF TGTGCCACCAGCCCGGGAATCTACGATGAGCAGTTCTTC TRBJ2-1 few TRBV24-1 NA
CAWQTGRAGELFF TGTGCCTGGCAGACAGGGAGGGCCGGGGAGCTGTTTTTT TRBJ2-2 few TRBV30 NA
CASRMGGAGNEQFF TGCGCCAGCAGGATGGGGGGCGCGGGGAATGAGCAGTTCTTC TRBJ2-1 NA TRBV5-1 NA
CATDRGGSSYNEQFF TGTGCCACCGACAGGGGCGGGAGCTCCTACAATGAGCAGTTCTTC TRBJ2-1 few TRBV10-3 NA
CASSLESYTDTQYF TGTGCCAGCAGCTTGGAGTCCTACACAGATACGCAGTATTTT TRBJ2-3 few TRBV21-1 NA
CASSRNGGANEQFF TGTGCCAGCAGCCGCAACGGGGGGGCAAATGAGCAGTTCTTC TRBJ2-1 few TRBV7-8 TRBD2
CASSFYSGTNTGELFF TGTGCCAGCAGTTTTTACAGCGGAACGAACACCGGGGAGCTGTTTTTT TRBJ2-2 once TRBV27 NA
CASSKTSGRDYEQYF TGCGCCAGCAGTAAGACTAGCGGGAGAGATTACGAGCAGTACTTC TRBJ2-7 NA TRBV5-1 TRBD2
CASSVVASGYEQFF TGTGCCAGCAGCGTAGTCGCGAGTGGGTATGAGCAGTTCTTC TRBJ2-1 few TRBV9 NA
CASSPVNPGGAESPLHF TGTGCCAGCTCACCTGTAAACCCGGGGGGTGCGGAGTCACCCCTCCACTTT TRBJ1-6 many TRBV18 NA
CASSFSGLYEQYF TGTGCCAGCAGTTTCTCGGGGCTTTACGAGCAGTACTTC TRBJ2-7 NA TRBV27 NA
CASSLTGRFDGYTF TGTGCCAGCAGCTTGACAGGGAGGTTTGATGGCTACACCTTC TRBJ1-2 few TRBV5-6 NA
CSVSPGGPNEKLFF TGCAGTGTTTCCCCCGGGGGCCCTAATGAAAAACTGTTTTTT TRBJ1-4 NA TRBV20-1 NA
CASSLVQGAYLEQYF TGTGCCAGCAGCTTGGTACAGGGAGCCTACCTCGAGCAGTACTTC TRBJ2-7 NA TRBV5-5 NA
CASSYNLGNTIYF TGTGCCAGCAGTTACAATCTTGGAAACACCATATATTTT TRBJ1-3 NA TRBV6-2/TRBV6-3 NA
CATSSQGYGYTF TGTGCCACCAGCTCACAGGGCTATGGCTACACCTTC TRBJ1-2 few TRBV2 NA
CASSRGAGVGANVLTF TGCGCCAGCAGCCGGGGCGCCGGGGTCGGGGCCAACGTCCTGACTTTC TRBJ2-6 few TRBV4-3 NA
CASSSTSSGTGELFF TGTGCCAGCAGTTCGACTAGCTCGGGCACCGGGGAGCTGTTTTTT TRBJ2-2 NA TRBV27 TRBD2
CASSGLAGADTQYF TGTGCCAGCAGTGGACTAGCGGGAGCAGATACGCAGTATTTT TRBJ2-3 few TRBV6-1 TRBD2
CASSQDASGVNNEQFF TGTGCCAGCAGCCAAGATGCTAGCGGGGTTAACAATGAGCAGTTCTTC TRBJ2-1 few TRBV14 TRBD2